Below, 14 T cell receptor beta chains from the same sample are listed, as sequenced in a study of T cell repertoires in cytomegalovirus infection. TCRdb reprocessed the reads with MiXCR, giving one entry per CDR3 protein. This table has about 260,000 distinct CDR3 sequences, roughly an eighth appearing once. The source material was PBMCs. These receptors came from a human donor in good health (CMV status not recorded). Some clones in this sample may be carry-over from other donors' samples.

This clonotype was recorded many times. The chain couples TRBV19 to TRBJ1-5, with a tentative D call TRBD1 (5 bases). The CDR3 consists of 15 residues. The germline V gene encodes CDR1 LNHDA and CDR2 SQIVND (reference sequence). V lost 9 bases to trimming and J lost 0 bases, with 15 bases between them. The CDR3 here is CASARGGSSNQPQHF. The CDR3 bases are TGTGCCAGCGCAAGGGGAGGGAGTAGCAATCAGCCCCAGCATTTT.

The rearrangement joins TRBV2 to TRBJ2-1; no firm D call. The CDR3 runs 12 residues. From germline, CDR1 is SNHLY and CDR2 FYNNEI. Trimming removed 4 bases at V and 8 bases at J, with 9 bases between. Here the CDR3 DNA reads TGTGCCAGCAGTGCGTCCCACTATGAGCAGTTCTTC. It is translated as CASSASHYEQFF.

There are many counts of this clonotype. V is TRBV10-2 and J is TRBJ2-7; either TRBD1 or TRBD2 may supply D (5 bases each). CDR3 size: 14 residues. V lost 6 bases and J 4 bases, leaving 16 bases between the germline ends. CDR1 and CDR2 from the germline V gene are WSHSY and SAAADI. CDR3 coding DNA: TGCGCCAGCAGAAAGGGGACGATAGATTACGAGCAGTACTTC. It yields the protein CASRKGTIDYEQYF.

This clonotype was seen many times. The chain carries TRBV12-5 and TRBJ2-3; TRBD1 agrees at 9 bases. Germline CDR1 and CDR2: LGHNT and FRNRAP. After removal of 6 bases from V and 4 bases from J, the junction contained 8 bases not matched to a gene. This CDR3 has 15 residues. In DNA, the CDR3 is TGTGCTAGTGGCTCCGGGACAGGGTTTTCAGATACGCAGTATTTT. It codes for CASGSGTGFSDTQYF.

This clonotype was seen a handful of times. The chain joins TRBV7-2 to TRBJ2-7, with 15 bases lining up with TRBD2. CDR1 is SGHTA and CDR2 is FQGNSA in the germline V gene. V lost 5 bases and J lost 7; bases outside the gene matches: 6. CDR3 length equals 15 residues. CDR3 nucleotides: TGTGCCAGCAGCCTCCGGACTAGCGGGAGGGGGGAGCAGTACTTC. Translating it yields CASSLRTSGRGEQYF.

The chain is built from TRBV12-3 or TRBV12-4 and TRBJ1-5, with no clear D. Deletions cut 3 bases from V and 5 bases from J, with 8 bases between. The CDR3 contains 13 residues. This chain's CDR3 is CASSFGTHQPQHF. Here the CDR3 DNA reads TGTGCCAGCAGTTTCGGAACCCATCAGCCCCAGCATTTT.

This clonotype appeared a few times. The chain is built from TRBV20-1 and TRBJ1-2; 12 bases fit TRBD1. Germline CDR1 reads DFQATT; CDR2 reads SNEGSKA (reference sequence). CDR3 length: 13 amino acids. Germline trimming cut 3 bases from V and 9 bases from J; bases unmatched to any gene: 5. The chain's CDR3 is CSASHGTGGSYTF. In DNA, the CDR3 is TGCAGTGCTAGTCATGGGACAGGGGGCAGCTACACCTTC.

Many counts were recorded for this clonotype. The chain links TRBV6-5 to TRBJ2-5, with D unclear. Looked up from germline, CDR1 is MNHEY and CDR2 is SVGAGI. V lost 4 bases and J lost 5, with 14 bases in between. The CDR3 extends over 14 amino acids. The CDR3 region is CASSLGSLGETQYF. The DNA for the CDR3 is TGTGCCAGCAGTTTAGGGTCCCTGGGGGAGACCCAGTACTTC.

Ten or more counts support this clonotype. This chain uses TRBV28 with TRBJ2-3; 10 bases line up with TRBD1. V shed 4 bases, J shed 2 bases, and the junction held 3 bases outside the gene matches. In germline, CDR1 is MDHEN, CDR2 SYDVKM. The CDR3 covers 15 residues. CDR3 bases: TGTGCCAGCAGTTCCGGGACAGGGGCCACAGATACGCAGTATTTT. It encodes CASSSGTGATDTQYF.

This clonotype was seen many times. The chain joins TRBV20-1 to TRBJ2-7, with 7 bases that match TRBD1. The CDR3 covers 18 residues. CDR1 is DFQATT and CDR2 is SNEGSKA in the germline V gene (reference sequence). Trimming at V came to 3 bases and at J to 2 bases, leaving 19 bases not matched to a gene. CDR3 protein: CSASFLEQGVSLPYEQYF. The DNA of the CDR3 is TGCAGTGCTAGTTTTCTTGAGCAGGGGGTCTCTCTCCCCTACGAGCAGTACTTC.

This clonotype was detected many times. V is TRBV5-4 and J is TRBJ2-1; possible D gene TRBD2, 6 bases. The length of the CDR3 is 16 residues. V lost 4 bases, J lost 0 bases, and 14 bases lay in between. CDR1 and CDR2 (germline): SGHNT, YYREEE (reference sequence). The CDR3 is CASSDRLVLSYNEQFF. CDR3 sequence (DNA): TGTGCCAGCAGCGACCGACTAGTACTCTCCTACAATGAGCAGTTCTTC.

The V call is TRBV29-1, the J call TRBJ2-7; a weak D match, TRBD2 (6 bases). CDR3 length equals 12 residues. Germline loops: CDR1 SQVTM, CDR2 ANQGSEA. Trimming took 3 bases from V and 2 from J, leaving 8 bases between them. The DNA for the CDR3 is TGCAGCGTTGAGGGAGGTACCTACGAGCAGTACTTC. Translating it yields CSVEGGTYEQYF.

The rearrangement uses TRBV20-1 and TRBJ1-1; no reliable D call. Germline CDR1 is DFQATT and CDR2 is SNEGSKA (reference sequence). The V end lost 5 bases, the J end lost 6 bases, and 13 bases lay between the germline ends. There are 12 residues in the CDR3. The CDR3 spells CSALYTGSEAFF. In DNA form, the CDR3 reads TGCAGTGCTCTATACACGGGATCTGAAGCTTTCTTT.

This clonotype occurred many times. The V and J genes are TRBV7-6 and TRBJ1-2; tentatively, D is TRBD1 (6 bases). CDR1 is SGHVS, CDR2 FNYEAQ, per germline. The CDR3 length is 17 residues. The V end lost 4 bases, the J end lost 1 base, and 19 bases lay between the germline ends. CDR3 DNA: TGTGCCAGCAGCTCATATGACAGGCGTATACTTAACTATGGCTACACCTTC. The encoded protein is CASSSYDRRILNYGYTF.